This TCR beta chain appears in the sequencing data of a study of OX40 agonist ivuxolimab in advanced cancers. On the study more broadly: Aged about 23 to 80 with a mean of approximately 60 years, they were 82.7% male. General observations from the study: In CD8+ T cells, expanded clones were on average more numerous than in CD4+.

Method: immunoSEQ multiplex PCR; TCRdb's copy keeps in-frame clones and lacks some. The sample holds about 70,000 clones, 86% seen once. Worth noting for this clone: The target antigen is unknown.

The starting material was CD4+ or CD8+ T cells sorted from blood, obtained in a trial of the OX40 agonist ivuxolimab. The receptor was derived from an adult with an advanced solid tumor such as melanoma, head and neck, liver or kidney cancer.

The DNA of the CDR3 is TGTGCCAGCAGCTTCTGGGATACGCAGTATTTT. Protein sequence: CASSFWDTQYF. The chain is built from TRBV7-2 and TRBJ2-3, with D uncertain. This CDR3 is 11 amino acids long. Trimming stripped 3 bases from V and 6 bases from J, with 4 bases between. Germline assignment: CDR1 SGHTA and CDR2 FQGNSA.